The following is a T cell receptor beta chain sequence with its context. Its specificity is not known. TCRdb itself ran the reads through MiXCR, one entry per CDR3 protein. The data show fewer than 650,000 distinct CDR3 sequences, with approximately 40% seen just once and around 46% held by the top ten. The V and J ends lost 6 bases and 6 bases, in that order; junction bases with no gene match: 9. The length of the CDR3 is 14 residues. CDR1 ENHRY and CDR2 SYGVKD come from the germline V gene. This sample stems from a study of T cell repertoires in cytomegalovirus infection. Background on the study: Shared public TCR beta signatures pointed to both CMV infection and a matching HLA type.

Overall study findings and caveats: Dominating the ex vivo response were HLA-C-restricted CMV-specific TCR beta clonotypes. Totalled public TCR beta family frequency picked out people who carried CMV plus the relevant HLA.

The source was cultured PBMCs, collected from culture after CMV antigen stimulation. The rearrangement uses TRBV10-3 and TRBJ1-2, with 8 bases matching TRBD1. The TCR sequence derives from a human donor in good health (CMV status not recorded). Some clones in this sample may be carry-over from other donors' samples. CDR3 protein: CAISGSTGADGYTF. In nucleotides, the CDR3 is TGTGCCATCAGCGGTTCGACAGGGGCCGATGGCTACACCTTC.